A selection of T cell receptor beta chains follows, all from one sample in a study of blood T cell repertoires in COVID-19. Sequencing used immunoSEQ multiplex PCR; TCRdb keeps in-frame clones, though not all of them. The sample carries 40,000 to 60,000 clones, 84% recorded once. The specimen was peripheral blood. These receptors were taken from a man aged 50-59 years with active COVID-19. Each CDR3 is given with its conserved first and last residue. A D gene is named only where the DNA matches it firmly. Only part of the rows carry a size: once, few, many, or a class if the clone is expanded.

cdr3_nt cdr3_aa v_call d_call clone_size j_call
TGCGCCAGCAGCCAAGAGAATGGGCAGGTCTACACCTTC CASSQENGQVYTF TRBV4-1 . . TRBJ1-2
TGTGCCAGCAGCTTACTAAGGGGGGGCCTCGCAGATACGCAGTATTTT CASSLLRGGLADTQYF TRBV11-2 . . TRBJ2-3
TGTGCCAGCAGCCAAGAGGTAGCGGGCAGCTCCTACGAGCAGTACTTC CASSQEVAGSSYEQYF TRBV4-2 TRBD2 large TRBJ2-7
TGTGCCAGCTCACAACGACAGGGGCAGGATGAAAAACTGTTTTTT CASSQRQGQDEKLFF TRBV18 TRBD1 few TRBJ1-4
TGTGCCAGCAGTTTTGGCAATGAAAAACTGTTTTTT CASSFGNEKLFF TRBV12-3/TRBV12-4 . . TRBJ1-4
TGTGCCAGCAGCACGTCAGGGGTTAATGAAAAACTGTTTTTT CASSTSGVNEKLFF TRBV9 . once TRBJ1-4
TGTGCCAGCAGCGTAGTGGACACAAATAACCATGAGCAGTTCTTC CASSVVDTNNHEQFF TRBV9 . once TRBJ2-1
TGTGCCAGCAGCTTATCCCCCCAGGGCTCCTACGAGCAGTACTTC CASSLSPQGSYEQYF TRBV11-2 . . TRBJ2-7
TGTGCCAGCAGCCCGCCGGGAACTGAAGCTTTCTTT CASSPPGTEAFF TRBV4-2 . . TRBJ1-1
TGTGCTAGTGGTTTGGCCCTACGCGGACCGGCCCAGGGAGGATTTGGCTACACCTTC CASGLALRGPAQGGFGYTF TRBV12-5 . . TRBJ1-2
TGTGCCAGCAGCGCACAGGGGTCCAATTCACCCCTCCACTTT CASSAQGSNSPLHF TRBV9 TRBD1 . TRBJ1-6
TGTGCCAGCAGCCAAGAAGGGGCGGCAGGGGGCGTTTTT CASSQEGAAGGVF TRBV3-1/TRBV3-2 TRBD1 . TRBJ1-4
TGCGCCAGCAGCTTGGAGGCTAGCGGGGCTCTCCGGGCCAAAAACATTCAGTACTTC CASSLEASGALRAKNIQYF TRBV5-1 TRBD2 . TRBJ2-4
TGCGCCAGCAGCCAAAGACAGGGGGGCCAGCCCCAGCATTTT CASSQRQGGQPQHF TRBV4-3 TRBD1 . TRBJ1-5
TGTGCCAGTAGTGAGGGGGCCGGGTGGTCACCCCTCCACTTT CASSEGAGWSPLHF TRBV19 TRBD1 once TRBJ1-6
TGTGCCAGCGGATTTGGCGGGGGTAACGAGCAGTACTTC CASGFGGGNEQYF TRBV27 TRBD2 . TRBJ2-7
TGTGCCAGTTATCCCGGGGAGCTGTTTTTT CASYPGELFF TRBV19 . . TRBJ2-2
TGTGCCAGCTCACTGCTCGGGCAGGGCTCCTACAATGAGCAGTTCTTC CASSLLGQGSYNEQFF TRBV18 . . TRBJ2-1
TGCAGCGTTGAATTAAACAAGTACGAGCAGTACTTC CSVELNKYEQYF TRBV29-1 . . TRBJ2-7
TGTGCCAGCAGCTCGGGTTTGGGAAACATTCAGTACTTC CASSSGLGNIQYF TRBV7-2 . . TRBJ2-4
TGTGCCAGCAGTTTATCAGGCGGGACTCCAACCCACTACGAGCAGTACTTC CASSLSGGTPTHYEQYF TRBV27 . . TRBJ2-7
TGTGCCAGCAGCCCGGACAGACCGAACACCGGGGAGCTGTTTTTT CASSPDRPNTGELFF TRBV7-9 . . TRBJ2-2
TGCGCCAGCAGTCAATCCCTCTCTAGCGGGGGGGCGATTTACAATGAGCAGTTCTTC CASSQSLSSGGAIYNEQFF TRBV23-1 TRBD2 . TRBJ2-1
TGTGCCAGCAGACAGAGCAATAGCAATCAGCCCCAGCATTTT CASRQSNSNQPQHF TRBV2 . . TRBJ1-5
TGTGCCAGTAGTATAGGACAGGGGCGCACTGAAGCTTTCTTT CASSIGQGRTEAFF TRBV19 TRBD1 once TRBJ1-1
TGTGCCAGCAAAAGGGGAACAGGAAACACCATATATTTT CASKRGTGNTIYF TRBV2 . . TRBJ1-3
TGTGCCAGCAGTCCGTACAGGGGGCAAAACTATGGCTACACCTTC CASSPYRGQNYGYTF TRBV27 TRBD1 . TRBJ1-2
TGTGCCAGCAGTATTTGGGGGGCGAACACCGGGGAGCTGTTTTTT CASSIWGANTGELFF TRBV2 . . TRBJ2-2
TGTGCCAGCAGCCTACCACTAGCGGGGGGGCCTCCAGAGACCCAGTACTTC CASSLPLAGGPPETQYF TRBV5-8 TRBD2 . TRBJ2-5
TGTGTCAGAAGCCACTACGGGACAGGGGCTTTGGTGAACACTGAAGCTTTCTTT CVRSHYGTGALVNTEAFF TRBV7-5 . . TRBJ1-1
TGCAGCGTTGAAGTCGGCTACGAGCAGTACTTC CSVEVGYEQYF TRBV29-1 . . TRBJ2-7
TGCGCCAGCAGCCCCATGAACTACGCTGAAGCTTTCTTT CASSPMNYAEAFF TRBV5-1 . . TRBJ1-1
TGTGCCATCAGCTGGACAGGGGGCTACGAGCAGTACTTC CAISWTGGYEQYF TRBV10-3 TRBD1 once TRBJ2-7
TGTGCCAGCAGCATACCGGGAGAGCCCCAGCATTTT CASSIPGEPQHF TRBV3-1/TRBV3-2 . few TRBJ1-5
TGTGCCAGCAGTCCCCTAGCGGCTAGCTCCTACAATGAGCAGTTCTTC CASSPLAASSYNEQFF TRBV28 TRBD2 few TRBJ2-1
TGCAGTGCTAGTCGGGGTGAAAAACTGTTTTTT CSASRGEKLFF TRBV20-1 . . TRBJ1-4
TGTGCCAGCAGTACCGGACAGGGCTACGAGCAGTACTTC CASSTGQGYEQYF TRBV2 TRBD1 . TRBJ2-7
TGTGCCACCGGGGGGGCGAACACCGGGGAGCTGTTTTTT CATGGANTGELFF TRBV6-5 TRBD2 . TRBJ2-2
TGTGCCATCAGTGACTCGGGACTAGCCCTATACGAGCAGTACTTC CAISDSGLALYEQYF TRBV10-3 TRBD2 . TRBJ2-7
TGCGCCAGCGGGAGGGGCCGGGATGAGCAGTTCTTC CASGRGRDEQFF TRBV10-2 TRBD2 . TRBJ2-1
TGTGCCACCTTGGGGGGTTGGGGTCAGCCCCAGCATTTT CATLGGWGQPQHF TRBV19 . . TRBJ1-5